Reported below is one T cell receptor (beta chain). Its antigen is unknown. Germline values: CDR1 SEHNR, CDR2 FQNEAQ (reference sequence). The CDR3 covers 16 residues. V trimming: 5 bases; J trimming: 8 bases; junction bases outside the gene matches: 13. This sample is drawn from a study of long-term antiretroviral therapy in people with HIV. Treatment of all HIV participants took place in the United States. Findings of the study overall: Therapy changes, viral resistance and ART adherence were not documented in the available data.

Runs used v3.0 of the immunoSEQ assay and were done at survey level. Sequenced by immunoSEQ multiplex PCR; TCRdb stores in-frame clones only, minus some. The table has 29,000 or so clones, roughly 96% seen once. The chain joins TRBV7-9 to TRBJ1-3, with TRBD1 matching 9 bases. This sample comprised unsorted PBMCs, obtained 5.3 years after starting antiretroviral therapy. This clonotype was obtained from a man between 25 and 39 years old with HIV. For the CDR3, the DNA is TGTGCCAGCAGCCACCAGGGACAGGGTGTGGAGGACACCATATATTTT. It codes for CASSHQGQGVEDTIYF.